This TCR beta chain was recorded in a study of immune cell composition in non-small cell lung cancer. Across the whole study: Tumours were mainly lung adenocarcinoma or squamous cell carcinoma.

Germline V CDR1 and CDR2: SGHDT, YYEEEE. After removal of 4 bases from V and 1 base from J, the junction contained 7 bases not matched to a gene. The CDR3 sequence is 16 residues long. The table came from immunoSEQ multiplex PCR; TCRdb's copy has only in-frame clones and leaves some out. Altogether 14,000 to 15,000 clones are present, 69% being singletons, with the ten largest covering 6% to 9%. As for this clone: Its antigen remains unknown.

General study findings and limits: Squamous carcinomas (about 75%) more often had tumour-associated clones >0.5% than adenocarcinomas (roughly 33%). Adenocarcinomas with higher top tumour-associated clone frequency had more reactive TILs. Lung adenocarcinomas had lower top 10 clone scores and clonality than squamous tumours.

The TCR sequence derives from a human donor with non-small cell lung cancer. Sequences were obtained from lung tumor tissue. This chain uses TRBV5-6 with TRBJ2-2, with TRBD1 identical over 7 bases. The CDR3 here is CASSNARQGNTGELFF. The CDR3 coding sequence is TGTGCCAGCAGCAACGCCCGACAGGGGAACACCGGGGAGCTGTTTTTT. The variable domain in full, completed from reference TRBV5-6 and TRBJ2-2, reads DAGVTQSPTHLIKTRGQQVTLRCSPKSGHDTVSWYQQALGQGPQFIFQYYEEEERQRGNFPDRFSGHQFPNYSSELNVNALLLGDSALYLCASSNARQGNTGELFFGEGSRLTVL.